This T cell receptor beta chain was observed in a study of T-cell reconstitution after alpha-beta-depleted transplantation in children. This clonotype was observed many times. Its antigen is undetermined. Unique molecular identifiers were incorporated during preparation of the TCRbeta library. TCRdb fed the PCR reads into MiXCR, producing one record per CDR3 protein. The sample lists roughly 420,000 distinct CDR3 sequences, 16% occurring once. General study results and limits: Surviving recipient cells, namely T cells and thymic progenitors, were the source of high day-60 TCRbeta diversity in some patients. One year after transplant, T-cell counts and diversity came mostly from newly produced T cells. By about two months after transplant, alpha-beta T cells reportedly arose from several hundred graft clones that had expanded.

The CDR3 extends over 16 amino acids. Losses at the gene ends were 5 bases for V and 5 bases for J; bases not matched to a gene: 10. Germline CDR1 reads MNHEY; CDR2 reads SMNVEV (reference sequence). This receptor was taken from a boy younger than two who had a stem cell transplant for Wiskott-Aldrich syndrome, so the T cells may come from the graft donor. The sample was PBMCs, mostly from graft donor cells, taken 360 days after TCRalphabeta/CD19-depleted stem cell transplant. The chain employs TRBV27 and TRBJ2-1, with TRBD2 matching 9 bases. Here the CDR3 DNA reads TGTGCCAGCAGTCCCTATAGAAGCGGGAGGAACAATGAGCAGTTCTTC. Translation: CASSPYRSGRNNEQFF.